The TCR beta chain described here comes from a study of blood T cell repertoires in COVID-19. Profiled with immunoSEQ multiplex PCR; TCRdb holds only in-frame clones, not every one. The data show over 200,000 clones, more than 70% seen once. Unmatched junction bases numbered 0, after V lost 5 bases and J lost 2 bases. This CDR3 region has 14 residues. Germline V lookup: CDR1 GTSNPN, CDR2 SVGIG (reference sequence). The chain has TRBV30 and TRBJ2-6, with TRBD1 matching 10 bases. Sequencing was done on a sample of peripheral blood. This clonotype was sampled from a woman in her sixties or seventies with acute or convalescent COVID-19. This CDR3 reads CAWGQGAGANVLTF. The CDR3 nucleotides are TGTGCCTGGGGACAGGGGGCTGGGGCCAACGTCCTGACTTTC. The whole variable domain, filled in from reference TRBV30 and TRBJ2-6, reads SQTIHQWPATLVQPVGSPLSLECTVEGTSNPNLYWYRQAAGRGLQLLFYSVGIGQISSEVPQNLSASRPQDRQFILSSKKLLLSDSGFYLCAWGQGAGANVLTFGAGSRLTVL.